The present T cell receptor beta chain was sequenced within a study of T cells in Graves' hyperthyroidism and ophthalmopathy. This clonotype was counted many times. Its target is not known. Findings and caveats of the study: Stable hyperthyroidism was separated from ophthalmopathy by a model based on 13 V-J features. Most thyroid-expanded clonotypes above 0.001 were also found in blood.

Germline V gene sequence: CDR1 MNHEY, CDR2 SVGAGI. There are 16 residues in the CDR3. Unmatched junction bases numbered 6, after V lost 2 bases and J lost 3 bases. The study left out patients who had uncontrolled infection, other autoimmune disease, pregnancy or lactation. Amplification yielded TCR beta CDR3 regions, with RNA transcripts as the source. A first-round RT-PCR of the TCR CDR3 used the HTBI primer set. TCRdb re-analysed the multiplex PCR reads in MiXCR, keeping a single row per CDR3 protein. The sample consists of 350,000 to 500,000 distinct CDR3 sequences, roughly an eighth of them appearing once.

The origin of this receptor is a woman between 18 and 29 years old with Graves' hyperthyroidism. The specimen was blood. This chain joins TRBV6-5 and TRBJ2-7; 11 positions agree with TRBD2. As DNA, the CDR3 is TGTGCCAGCAGTTACCGGAGCGGACTAGCGGGCTACGAGCAGTACTTC. This encodes CASSYRSGLAGYEQYF.